A single sample gave rise to the 17 T cell receptor beta chains below, sequenced in a study of shared clonotypes between healthy human individuals (dated by TCRdb to 2019 to 2021). Library generation was performed with the immunoSEQ multiplex PCR assay. Here the immuneACCESS table is served through TCRdb, limited to in-frame sequences with V and J called. Missing clones are a known gap in these copies; in checked studies unresolved V genes cover under half, and the rest lacks a known reason. This sample has hundreds of thousands of clones in its table, and around 78% of those were observed once. Around 13% of the sample is in the top ten clones. What was sequenced was PBMCs. Receptors were obtained from a woman in her forties in good health. Some clones in this sample may be carry-over from other donors' samples.

V usage is TRBV10-2 and J usage is TRBJ2-3, with 11 bases matching TRBD2. V shed 2 bases and J 5 bases; nucleotides not matched to a gene: 6. Germline CDR1 WSHSY, CDR2 SAAADI. This CDR3 comprises 16 residues. CDR3 nucleotide sequence: TGCGCCAGCAGTGAGGTTAGCGGGAGGGTCAGAGATACGCAGTATTTT. Translation: CASSEVSGRVRDTQYF.

This chain uses TRBV7-2 with TRBJ1-1; D is unresolved. Germline values: CDR1 SGHTA, CDR2 FQGNSA. Trimming shortened V by 2 bases and J by 1 base, and 17 bases separated the two germline ends. The CDR3 has 17 amino acids. CDR3 in amino acids: CASSLRPIWGGNTEAFF. In DNA form, the CDR3 reads TGTGCCAGCAGCTTACGTCCGATATGGGGAGGGAACACTGAAGCTTTCTTT.

The V call is TRBV7-2, the J call TRBJ1-2; D unresolved. The V gene lost 5 bases and the J gene lost 6 bases, with 16 bases spanning the gap. Germline V gives CDR1 SGHTA, CDR2 FQGNSA. The CDR3 totals 14 residues. This CDR3 reads CASSPSYGIDGYTF. CDR3 bases: TGTGCCAGCAGCCCCTCTTACGGAATTGATGGCTACACCTTC.

CDR3 residues: CASSESDRGLDEQYF. The CDR3 nucleotides read TGTGCCAGCAGTGAATCCGACAGGGGGCTAGACGAGCAGTACTTC. The chain couples TRBV25-1 to TRBJ2-7, with 10 bases aligning to TRBD1. This CDR3 is 15 amino acids long. Germline V gene sequence: CDR1 MGHDK, CDR2 SYGVNS. With V trimmed by 1 base and J by 5 bases, 5 bases remained unmatched.

Regarding this clone: Other DNA sequences within the sample encode an identical CDR3. This chain joins TRBV28 and TRBJ1-3; possibly TRBD1 for D (6 bases). The germline V gene encodes CDR1 MDHEN and CDR2 SYDVKM. CDR3 size: 14 residues. Trimming took 4 bases from V and 1 from J, leaving 8 bases between them. The CDR3 here is CASSSTGSGNTIYF. DNA of the CDR3: TGTGCCAGCAGTTCGACAGGTTCTGGAAACACCATATATTTT.

This clone has more than one count but fewer than ten. This chain joins TRBV30 and TRBJ1-5; D gene uncertain. The CDR3 has 13 amino acids. Germline CDR1 and CDR2: GTSNPN and SVGIG (reference sequence). V gave up 0 bases and J gave up 5 bases, with 8 bases separating them. The CDR3 nucleotides read TGTGCCTGGAGTGTACGGAGGGATCAGCCCCAGCATTTT. It is translated as CAWSVRRDQPQHF.

This sequence joins TRBV7-9 and TRBJ2-3; D not certain. The CDR3 loop spans 17 amino acids. Per germline, CDR1 SEHNR and CDR2 FQNEAQ (reference sequence). The V end lost 8 bases, the J end lost 1 base, and 22 bases lay between the germline ends. The CDR3 protein is CASQKLTVLAGTDTQYF. The DNA for the CDR3 is TGTGCCAGCCAGAAGTTGACTGTGCTCGCCGGCACAGATACGCAGTATTTT.

Concerning this clone itself: The junction differs from germline at one of its ends, possibly a read error. This chain uses TRBV6-1 with TRBJ2-5; D may be TRBD2 (5 bases). CDR3 length: 18 residues. CDR1 is MNHNS and CDR2 is SASEGT in the germline V gene. CDR3 sequence reads: CASSVEKRLTPRRETQYF. CDR3 sequence (DNA): TGTGCCAGTAGTGTAGAGAAACGACTCACTCCCAGGAGGGAGACCCAGTACTTC.

This clone was seen more than once but under ten times. The chain employs TRBV7-2 and TRBJ1-5; D call uncertain. Deletions cut 2 bases from V and 6 bases from J, with 8 bases between. The length of the CDR3 is 13 residues. CDR1 SGHTA and CDR2 FQGNSA come from the germline V gene. The CDR3 protein is CASSLTWAQPQHF. Here the CDR3 DNA reads TGTGCCAGCAGCTTAACGTGGGCTCAGCCCCAGCATTTT.

This clone came up many times. This chain joins TRBV5-4 and TRBJ2-2; 8 nucleotides match TRBD1. There are 16 residues in the CDR3. Germline values: CDR1 SGHNT, CDR2 YYREEE (reference sequence). After removal of 1 base from V and 4 bases from J, the junction contained 6 bases not matched to a gene. The CDR3 DNA reads as TGTGCCAGCAGCTTGAACAGGGGGGCGGGCACCGGGGAGCTGTTTTTT. Protein product: CASSLNRGAGTGELFF.

The chain joins TRBV10-3 to TRBJ2-7; 9 nucleotides agree with TRBD1. J lost 0 bases, V lost 2 bases, and 17 bases had no gene match. CDR3 length: 20 amino acids. Germline CDR1 and CDR2: ENHRY and SYGVKD. CDR3 coding DNA: TGTGCCATCAGTGAGCCTCAAGGTGGACAGGGGAGATTAAGCTCCTACGAGCAGTACTTC. Its translation is CAISEPQGGQGRLSSYEQYF.

The gene calls are TRBV5-6 and TRBJ2-7; D ambiguous. The CDR3 has 13 residues. The V gene's germline CDR1 is SGHDT and CDR2 YYEEEE. V lost 4 bases to trimming and J lost 9 bases, with 17 bases between them. The CDR3 DNA is TGTGCCAGCAGCACCGGACGCAGACACGGGCAGTACTTC. Its translation is CASSTGRRHGQYF.

As concerns this clone: A read error may be the cause here, since a much bigger clone is one base away. This chain uses TRBV28 with TRBJ1-6; 8 positions agree with TRBD1. Looked up from germline, CDR1 is MDHEN and CDR2 is SYDVKM. V lost 5 bases to trimming and J lost 6 bases; unmatched junction nucleotides: 9. The CDR3 runs to 16 residues. The CDR3 nucleotides are TGTGCCAGCAGTCACTGGGGCACAGGGGGTAATTCACCCCTCCACTTT. Encoded protein: CASSHWGTGGNSPLHF.

The chain employs TRBV2 and TRBJ2-5; no firm D call. Germline V gene lookup returns CDR1 SNHLY and CDR2 FYNNEI. The CDR3 has 13 residues. The germline V and J ends were trimmed by 1 base and 3 bases, with 6 bases remaining between them. In nucleotides, the CDR3 is TGTGCCAGCAGTGAAGTTGGGAAAGAGACCCAGTACTTC. Protein product: CASSEVGKETQYF.

The chain employs TRBV20-1 and TRBJ2-5; D is unclear. This CDR3 comprises 11 residues. The V and J ends lost 4 bases and 5 bases respectively, with 8 bases between them. Germline V gene data show CDR1 as DFQATT and CDR2 as SNEGSKA (reference sequence). The CDR3 DNA reads as TGCAGTGCTATGACATGGGAGACCCAGTACTTC. It codes for CSAMTWETQYF.

This clone was recorded a few times. The rearrangement uses TRBV2 and TRBJ2-7; the match to TRBD2 covers 9 bases. CDR3 length: 16 amino acids. The junction had 14 bases not matched to a gene; V was cut back by 11 bases and J by 0 bases. Germline V gene sequence: CDR1 SNHLY, CDR2 FYNNEI. The CDR3 is CARRDWRGGGSYEQYF. The CDR3 DNA follows: TGTGCCCGCCGGGATTGGCGGGGGGGAGGCTCCTACGAGCAGTACTTC.

The V gene is TRBV9, the J gene TRBJ2-6; D may be TRBD1 (5 bases). This CDR3 spans 16 amino acids. The V end lost 3 bases, the J end lost 3 bases, and 13 bases lay between the germline ends. Per the germline V gene, CDR1 is SGDLS and CDR2 is YYNGEE. This CDR3 is CASSAHQGNGANVLTF. The CDR3, as DNA: TGTGCCAGCAGCGCTCACCAGGGAAATGGGGCCAACGTCCTGACTTTC. Full variable domain (outside the CDR3, taken from reference TRBV9 and TRBJ2-6): DSGVTQTPKHLITATGQRVTLRCSPRSGDLSVYWYQQSLDQGLQFLIQYYNGEERAKGNILERFSAQQFPDLHSELNLSSLELGDSALYFCASSAHQGNGANVLTFGAGSRLTVL.